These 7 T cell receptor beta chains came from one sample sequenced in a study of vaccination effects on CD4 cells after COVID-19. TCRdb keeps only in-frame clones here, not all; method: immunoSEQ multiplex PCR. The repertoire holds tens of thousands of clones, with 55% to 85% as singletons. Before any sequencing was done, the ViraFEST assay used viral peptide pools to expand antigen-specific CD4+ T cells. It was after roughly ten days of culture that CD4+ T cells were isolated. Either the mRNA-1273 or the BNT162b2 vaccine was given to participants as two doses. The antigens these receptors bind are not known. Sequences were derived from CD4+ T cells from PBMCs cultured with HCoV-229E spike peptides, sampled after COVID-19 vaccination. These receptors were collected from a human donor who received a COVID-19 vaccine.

In DNA, the CDR3 is TGTGCCAGCAGCCTAGGACAGGGGAGTATAATTAACTATGGCTACACCTTC. This gives the protein CASSLGQGSIINYGYTF. This sequence joins TRBV11-2 and TRBJ1-2; 9 bases align to TRBD1. The CDR3 is 17 residues long. V trimming: 5 bases; J trimming: 1 base; junction bases outside the gene matches: 11. CDR1 SGHAT and CDR2 FQNNGV come from the germline V gene. The entire variable domain, with the rest obtained from reference TRBV11-2 and TRBJ1-2, is as follows: EAGVAQSPRYKIIEKRQSVAFWCNPISGHATLYWYQQILGQGPKLLIQFQNNGVVDDSQLPKDRFSAERLKGVDSTLKIQPAKLEDSAVYLCASSLGQGSIINYGYTFGSGTRLTVV.

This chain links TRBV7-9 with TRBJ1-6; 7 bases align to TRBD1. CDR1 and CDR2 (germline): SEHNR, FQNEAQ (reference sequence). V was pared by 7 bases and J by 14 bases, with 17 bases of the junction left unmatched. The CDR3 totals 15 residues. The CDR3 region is CASTLQGTGNLALHF. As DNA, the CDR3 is TGTGCCAGCACCCTACAGGGGACGGGGAATTTGGCCCTCCACTTT.

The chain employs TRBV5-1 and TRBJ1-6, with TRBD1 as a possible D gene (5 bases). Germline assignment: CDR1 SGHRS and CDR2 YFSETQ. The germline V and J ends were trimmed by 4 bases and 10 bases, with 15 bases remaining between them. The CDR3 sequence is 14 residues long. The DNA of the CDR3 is TGCGCCAGCAGCATCACAGGTTCGGCCTCACCCCTCCACTTT. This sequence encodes CASSITGSASPLHF.

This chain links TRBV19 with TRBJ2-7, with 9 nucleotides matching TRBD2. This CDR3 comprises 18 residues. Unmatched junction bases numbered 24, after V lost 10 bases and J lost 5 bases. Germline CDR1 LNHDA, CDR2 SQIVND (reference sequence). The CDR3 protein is CANRGKQAGGRVKNEQYV. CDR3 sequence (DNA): TGTGCCAACCGGGGGAAGCAAGCGGGGGGCCGTGTTAAAAACGAGCAGTACGTC.

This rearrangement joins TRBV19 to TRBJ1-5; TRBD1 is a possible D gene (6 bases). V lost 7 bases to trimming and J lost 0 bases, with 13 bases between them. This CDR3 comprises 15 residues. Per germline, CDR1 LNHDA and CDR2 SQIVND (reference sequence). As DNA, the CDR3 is TGTGCCAGTAAGTCAGGGGTCTTTAGCAATCAGCCCCAGCATTTT. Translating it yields CASKSGVFSNQPQHF.

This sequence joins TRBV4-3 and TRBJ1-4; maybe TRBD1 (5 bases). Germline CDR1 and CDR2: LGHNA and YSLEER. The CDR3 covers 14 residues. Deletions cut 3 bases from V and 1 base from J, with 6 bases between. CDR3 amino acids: CASSQGETNEKLFF. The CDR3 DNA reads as TGCGCCAGCAGCCAGGGGGAAACTAATGAAAAACTGTTTTTT.

In DNA, the CDR3 is TGTGCCAGCAGCTTTAAGGACAGGATCTACGAGCAGTACGTC. Protein product: CASSFKDRIYEQYV. V is TRBV5-6 and J is TRBJ2-7; TRBD1 aligns across 7 bases. V trimming: 2 bases; J trimming: 3 bases; junction bases outside the gene matches: 5. The CDR3 has 14 amino acids. Germline V lookup: CDR1 SGHDT, CDR2 YYEEEE.